This is a list of T cell receptor beta chains from one sample in a study of quantifying T cell responses using KT2 cells. TCRdb itself ran the UMI-ligation and nested PCR reads through MiXCR, one entry per CDR3 protein. The sample holds tens of thousands of distinct CDR3 sequences; roughly 7.2% are singletons and the top ten take 15% to 18%. Sample: PBMCs spiked with cells of the T cell clone KT2. The receptor set was obtained from a human donor. The CDR3 runs from the conserved cysteine through the conserved F or W. The D gene is left open where the match is weak. Clone size is given for some rows only: seen once, a few or many times, or a class if the clone is expanded.

V gene	D gene	CDR3 length	J gene	clone size	CDR3 protein	CDR3 DNA
TRBV12-3/TRBV12-4	TRBD1	16	TRBJ1-6	few	CASRAGGSSYNSPLHF	TGTGCCAGCAGGGCAGGGGGGAGCTCCTATAATTCACCCCTCCACTTT
TRBV24-1	TRBD2	17	TRBJ2-1	few	CATSANIAGPSYNEQFF	TGTGCCACCAGTGCCAACATAGCGGGTCCCTCCTACAATGAGCAGTTCTTC
TRBV4-1	TRBD1	14	TRBJ2-7	few	CASSPTGASYEQYF	TGCGCCAGCAGCCCCACAGGGGCCTCCTACGAGCAGTACTTC
TRBV29-1	TRBD2	13	TRBJ2-3	few	CSVSGDGTDTQYF	TGCAGCGTCAGCGGGGACGGGACAGATACGCAGTATTTT
TRBV7-2	.	14	TRBJ2-7	.	CASSLALAAYEQYF	TGTGCCAGCAGCTTAGCGTTAGCGGCCTACGAGCAGTACTTC
TRBV28	.	11	TRBJ2-3	many	CASGATDTQYF	TGTGCCAGCGGGGCCACAGATACGCAGTATTTT
TRBV9	TRBD2	16	TRBJ2-2	few	CASSPKPSGNTGELFF	TGTGCCAGCAGCCCCAAGCCTAGCGGGAACACCGGGGAGCTGTTTTTT
TRBV27	.	15	TRBJ1-5	medium-sized	CASSESYSSNQPQHF	TGTGCCAGCAGCGAATCCTACAGCTCCAATCAGCCCCAGCATTTT
TRBV20-1	.	14	TRBJ2-1	many	CSAVTPSGYNEQFF	TGCAGTGCCGTCACGCCGTCGGGTTACAATGAGCAGTTCTTC
TRBV5-1	.	11	TRBJ2-7	many	CASSLTGEQYF	TGCGCCAGCAGCTTGACGGGCGAGCAGTACTTC
TRBV20-1	TRBD2	14	TRBJ2-1	many	CSAPSGRKPNEQFF	TGCAGTGCTCCTAGCGGGAGAAAGCCCAATGAGCAGTTCTTC
TRBV7-2	.	14	TRBJ2-3	.	CASSGGQHRDTQYF	TGTGCCAGCAGCGGCGGACAGCACCGAGATACGCAGTATTTT
TRBV6-5	.	17	TRBJ1-2	few	CASSYGSAGFMDYGYTF	TGTGCCAGCAGTTACGGTTCGGCGGGCTTTATGGACTATGGCTACACCTTC
TRBV4-2	.	15	TRBJ2-7	many	CASSQVDRDLYEQYF	TGTGCCAGCAGCCAAGTGGATAGAGACCTTTACGAGCAGTACTTC
TRBV20-1	.	13	TRBJ1-5	many	CSASGSANQPQHF	TGCAGTGCTAGTGGGTCGGCGAATCAGCCCCAGCATTTT
TRBV7-6	.	13	TRBJ1-5	many	CASSLNSNQPQHF	TGTGCCAGCAGCTTGAATAGCAATCAGCCCCAGCATTTT
TRBV20-1	TRBD2	15	TRBJ2-1	.	CSASLAGVGANEQFF	TGCAGTGCTAGCTTAGCGGGAGTTGGTGCCAATGAGCAGTTCTTC
TRBV20-1	.	16	TRBJ1-3	many	CSARDARGPSGNTIYF	TGCAGTGCTAGAGATGCCCGGGGCCCCTCTGGAAACACCATATATTTT
TRBV5-1	TRBD2	18	TRBJ2-3	.	CASSLYPGTSGSTDTQYF	TGCGCCAGCAGCTTGTATCCGGGGACTAGCGGGAGCACAGATACGCAGTATTTT
TRBV3-1	.	14	TRBJ2-5	few	CASSQLGTQETQYF	TGTGCCAGCAGCCAACTAGGAACTCAAGAGACCCAGTACTTC
TRBV5-1	.	13	TRBJ2-3	many	CASSSERSDTQYF	TGCGCCAGCAGCTCAGAGAGGTCAGATACGCAGTATTTT
TRBV7-2	.	18	TRBJ1-1	many	CASSLAVGGDLGITEAFF	TGTGCCAGCAGCTTAGCGGTGGGAGGGGATCTGGGTATCACTGAAGCTTTCTTT
TRBV6-2/TRBV6-3	.	12	TRBJ1-1	.	CASSYGVREAFF	TGTGCCAGCAGTTACGGGGTCCGAGAAGCTTTCTTT
TRBV29-1	TRBD1	13	TRBJ2-7	.	CSVFQGARGEQYF	TGCAGCGTTTTCCAGGGGGCGCGGGGCGAGCAGTACTTC
TRBV7-8	.	15	TRBJ2-3	.	CASRDRGNPTDTQYF	TGTGCCAGCAGGGATCGGGGAAATCCCACAGATACGCAGTATTTT
TRBV20-1	.	15	TRBJ2-3	many	CSAQTTFWGTDTQYF	TGCAGTGCTCAGACTACCTTTTGGGGCACAGATACGCAGTATTTT
TRBV2	.	15	TRBJ2-5	.	CASSKIGGPRETQYF	TGTGCCAGCAGTAAGATCGGGGGTCCCCGAGAGACCCAGTACTTC
TRBV6-2/TRBV6-3	.	15	TRBJ2-1	many	CASSRRDPSYNEQFF	TGTGCCAGCAGCCGCCGGGACCCTTCCTACAATGAGCAGTTCTTC
TRBV2	.	13	TRBJ1-6	many	CASTLGRVVSLHF	TGTGCCAGCACTCTTGGCCGAGTTGTGTCCCTCCACTTT
TRBV6-2/TRBV6-3	.	14	TRBJ1-5	.	CASSRGSSNQPQHF	TGTGCCAGCAGCCGCGGCAGTAGCAATCAGCCCCAGCATTTT
TRBV29-1	TRBD1	13	TRBJ1-1	few	CSAQTGGSTEAFF	TGCAGCGCTCAGACAGGGGGGTCCACTGAAGCTTTCTTT
TRBV3-1	.	14	TRBJ2-1	many	CASSQAAPGNEQFF	TGTGCCAGCAGCCAGGCGGCCCCGGGGAATGAGCAGTTCTTC
TRBV2	.	12	TRBJ2-4	many	CASSYGVSRGYF	TGTGCCAGCAGTTACGGGGTCAGCCGGGGGTACTTC
TRBV6-5	TRBD2	18	TRBJ2-2	many	CASSSLTSGVSRTGELFF	TGTGCCAGCAGTTCCTTGACTAGCGGGGTGTCTAGAACCGGGGAGCTGTTTTTT
TRBV2	TRBD2	15	TRBJ2-4	few	CASSPAGLAKNIQYF	TGTGCCAGCAGCCCAGCGGGGCTAGCCAAAAACATTCAGTACTTC
TRBV3-1	TRBD1	14	TRBJ1-1	many	CASSHQTGFTEAFF	TGTGCCAGCAGCCATCAGACAGGGTTCACTGAAGCTTTCTTT
TRBV6-6	.	16	TRBJ2-7	.	CASSYSVRSPAYEQYF	TGTGCCAGCAGTTACTCGGTAAGATCCCCGGCCTACGAGCAGTACTTC
TRBV5-1	TRBD1	13	TRBJ1-2	.	CASSPTGVDGYTF	TGCGCCAGCAGCCCAACAGGGGTGGATGGCTACACCTTC
TRBV7-3	TRBD2	15	TRBJ2-3	many	CASSPQPTSGPAQYF	TGTGCCAGCAGCCCCCAACCCACTAGCGGGCCGGCGCAGTATTTT
TRBV2	TRBD1	15	TRBJ1-2	many	CASRRTGGANYGYTF	TGTGCCAGCAGACGGACAGGGGGAGCTAACTATGGCTACACCTTC
TRBV21-1	.	18	TRBJ2-7	many	CASSKAGLAGEKRYEQYF	TGTGCCAGCAGCAAAGCGGGACTAGCGGGAGAAAAGAGGTACGAGCAGTACTTC
TRBV18	TRBD2	19	TRBJ2-2	few	CASSKPGLAGAYVTGELFF	TGTGCCAGCTCAAAACCGGGACTAGCGGGAGCATACGTCACCGGGGAGCTGTTTTTT
TRBV2	.	14	TRBJ2-1	many	CASSSDRVYNEQFF	TGTGCCAGCAGCTCCGACCGGGTATACAATGAGCAGTTCTTC
TRBV29-1	.	12	TRBJ2-7	.	CSVVPGQHEQYF	TGCAGCGTTGTTCCCGGCCAACACGAGCAGTACTTC
TRBV9	.	15	TRBJ2-2	few	CASSEGLLNTGELFF	TGTGCCAGCAGCGAGGGACTTCTGAACACCGGGGAGCTGTTTTTT
TRBV9	TRBD2	14	TRBJ2-5	few	CASSVAGGQETQYF	TGTGCCAGCAGCGTAGCGGGAGGGCAAGAGACCCAGTACTTC
TRBV29-1	.	14	TRBJ2-5	many	CSVDGGIPKETQYF	TGCAGCGTTGATGGTGGGATCCCCAAAGAGACCCAGTACTTC
TRBV5-1	TRBD1	16	TRBJ2-3	many	CASSISTGGSADTQYF	TGCGCCAGCAGCATCTCGACAGGGGGCTCCGCAGATACGCAGTATTTT
TRBV11-2	TRBD1	17	TRBJ2-2	.	CASSRRRQGKNTGELFF	TGTGCCAGCAGCCGCCGGCGACAGGGCAAAAACACCGGGGAGCTGTTTTTT
TRBV7-8	.	16	TRBJ1-3	many	CASSLGRGRTGNTIYF	TGTGCCAGCAGCTTAGGCAGAGGACGGACTGGAAACACCATATATTTT
TRBV28	.	11	TRBJ1-1	many	CASSSNTEAFF	TGTGCCAGCAGCTCGAACACTGAAGCTTTCTTT
TRBV29-1	.	12	TRBJ1-3	many	CSVEISGNTIYF	TGCAGCGTTGAAATATCTGGAAACACCATATATTTT
TRBV11-2	.	12	TRBJ1-1	.	CASSGQNTEAFF	TGTGCCAGCAGTGGACAGAACACTGAAGCTTTCTTT
TRBV25-1	.	13	TRBJ2-7	few	CASTESNSYEQYF	TGTGCCAGCACAGAAAGTAACTCCTACGAGCAGTACTTC
TRBV4-2	TRBD2	17	TRBJ2-6	.	CASSQEWEGSGANVLTF	TGTGCCAGCAGCCAAGAATGGGAGGGCTCTGGGGCCAACGTCCTGACTTTC
TRBV27	.	12	TRBJ2-1	few	CASSSPVDEQFF	TGTGCCAGCAGTTCCCCGGTCGATGAGCAGTTCTTC
TRBV14	.	15	TRBJ2-2	many	CASSPAFTLTGELFF	TGTGCCAGCAGCCCAGCCTTCACTCTGACCGGGGAGCTGTTTTTT